The rows below give T cell receptor beta chains drawn from one sample of a study of cytomegalovirus exposure and HLA in healthy donors. Using immunoSEQ multiplex PCR, the repertoire was profiled, and TCRdb retains in-frame clones only, with some absent. The data show 150,000 to 180,000 clones, with about 85% seen just once and about 8.3% held by the top ten. What was sequenced was PBMCs. The receptors were sampled from a man aged 25-45 years in good health and CMV-seropositive. Each CDR3 is given with its conserved first and last residue. Fields, in order: D gene, clone size, J gene, V gene, CDR3 DNA, CDR3 protein. A D gene is named only where the DNA matches it firmly. Size is stated for part of the rows, as once, few or many counts, or as a class when the clone is expanded.

D: TRBD1
size: .
J: TRBJ1-2
V: TRBV18
DNA: TGTGCCAGCTCACCACGGACAGGGCAGGGCTACACCTTC
CDR3: CASSPRTGQGYTF

D: .
size: .
J: TRBJ1-5
V: TRBV5-6
DNA: TGTGCCAGCAGCTTGTCGGGTAATCAGCCCCAGCATTTT
CDR3: CASSLSGNQPQHF

D: .
size: .
J: TRBJ1-5
V: TRBV7-9
DNA: TGTGCCAGCAGCTTAGCGTTAGGAGGAAATACTGGCAATCAGCCCCAGCATTTT
CDR3: CASSLALGGNTGNQPQHF

D: .
size: .
J: TRBJ1-1
V: TRBV11-3
DNA: TGTGCCAGCAGCTTACAGGGAAACCAAGCTTTCTTT
CDR3: CASSLQGNQAFF

D: .
size: .
J: TRBJ1-2
V: TRBV28
DNA: TGTGCCAGCACCCTGGACACGGCCTATGGCTACACCTTC
CDR3: CASTLDTAYGYTF

D: TRBD2
size: .
J: TRBJ2-1
V: TRBV11-3
DNA: TGTGCCAGCAGCTTAGCGACGGGGGGGGGAAATGAGCAGTTCTTC
CDR3: CASSLATGGGNEQFF

D: .
size: .
J: TRBJ1-1
V: TRBV5-1
DNA: TGCGCCAGCAGCTTGGACTTCAGGGGAACTGAAGCTTTCTTT
CDR3: CASSLDFRGTEAFF

D: TRBD2
size: .
J: TRBJ2-3
V: TRBV9
DNA: TGTGCCAGCAGCGTAAGCGGGAGGGGAACAGATACGCAGTATTTT
CDR3: CASSVSGRGTDTQYF

D: .
size: .
J: TRBJ2-2
V: TRBV27
DNA: TGTGCCAGCAGAAGGGGAACAGGGAACACCGGGGAGCTGTTTTTT
CDR3: CASRRGTGNTGELFF

D: .
size: .
J: TRBJ1-2
V: TRBV2
DNA: TGTGCCAGCAGACAGGGAATGAGGGGCTACACCTTC
CDR3: CASRQGMRGYTF

D: .
size: .
J: TRBJ2-1
V: TRBV25-1
DNA: TGTGCCAGCAGTGCTGGACATCTGAATGAGCAGTTCTTC
CDR3: CASSAGHLNEQFF

D: .
size: .
J: TRBJ1-1
V: TRBV12-5
DNA: TGTGCTAGTGGCCTAAGTGGAGGGACTGAAGCTTTCTTT
CDR3: CASGLSGGTEAFF

D: TRBD2
size: .
J: TRBJ2-1
V: TRBV30
DNA: TGTGCCGGATCGGGACTAGCCTATGATAGCGATGAGCAGTTCTTC
CDR3: CAGSGLAYDSDEQFF

D: TRBD1
size: .
J: TRBJ2-7
V: TRBV18
DNA: TGTGCCAGCTCACCGGGACAGGGGAATGAGCAGTACTTC
CDR3: CASSPGQGNEQYF

D: .
size: .
J: TRBJ1-2
V: TRBV9
DNA: TGTGCCAGCAGCGTAGATTCGGTTTCCCTCGGGGGCTACACCTTC
CDR3: CASSVDSVSLGGYTF

D: .
size: .
J: TRBJ2-1
V: TRBV5-1
DNA: TGCGCCAGCAGCCGGACCGGGACAAGCCCGGCCTACAATGAGCAGTTCTTC
CDR3: CASSRTGTSPAYNEQFF

D: TRBD2
size: .
J: TRBJ2-1
V: TRBV7-9
DNA: TGTGCCAGCAGCTGGGGGGGGACCTTTTACAATGAGCAGTTCTTC
CDR3: CASSWGGTFYNEQFF

D: TRBD1
size: .
J: TRBJ2-7
V: TRBV9
DNA: TGTGCCAGCAGCGTAGATTGGACAGGGCCCTACGAGCAGTACTTC
CDR3: CASSVDWTGPYEQYF

D: .
size: .
J: TRBJ2-3
V: TRBV28
DNA: TGTGCCAGCAGCCGACAGAGCACAGATACGCAGTATTTT
CDR3: CASSRQSTDTQYF

D: TRBD1
size: few
J: TRBJ1-2
V: TRBV6-6
DNA: TGTGCCAGCAGTTACTCTAACCTCGGGACAGTTAGTGGCTACACCTTC
CDR3: CASSYSNLGTVSGYTF

D: .
size: .
J: TRBJ2-2
V: TRBV27
DNA: TGTGCCAGCAGTTTCAGGGCGACCGGGGAGCTGTTTTTT
CDR3: CASSFRATGELFF

D: TRBD1
size: .
J: TRBJ1-2
V: TRBV7-9
DNA: TGTGCCAGCAGCTTAGCTCTGACAGGGGGCGACTATGGCTACACCTTC
CDR3: CASSLALTGGDYGYTF

D: .
size: .
J: TRBJ2-7
V: TRBV7-2
DNA: TGTGCCAGCAGCACCCCTAGATCCCCCTACGAGCAGTACTTC
CDR3: CASSTPRSPYEQYF

D: TRBD1
size: .
J: TRBJ1-2
V: TRBV7-3
DNA: TGTGCCAGCAGCCCCCTAGGGGGACAGGGCTATGGCTACACCTTC
CDR3: CASSPLGGQGYGYTF

D: .
size: .
J: TRBJ2-7
V: TRBV6-5
DNA: TGTGCCAGCAGGAAGGGGAGGGAGCAGTACTTC
CDR3: CASRKGREQYF

D: .
size: .
J: TRBJ1-2
V: TRBV6-5
DNA: TGTGCCAGCAGTTCCCGGACAGTCGGGACGGGCTATGGCTACACCTTC
CDR3: CASSSRTVGTGYGYTF

D: TRBD1
size: .
J: TRBJ1-1
V: TRBV29-1
DNA: TGCAGCGTTAATTCCGGGACAGGGAGTCGGTTAGCTTTCTTT
CDR3: CSVNSGTGSRLAFF